This T cell receptor (beta chain) was captured in a study of T cells in Graves' hyperthyroidism and ophthalmopathy. Germline loops: CDR1 SGHRS, CDR2 YFSETQ. This CDR3 is built from 13 residues. V dropped 0 bases and J dropped 9 bases, with 12 bases sitting between them. TCR beta CDR3 sequences were amplified from RNA transcripts. With the HTBI primer set, the TCR CDR3 went through a first round of RT-PCR. TCRdb re-derived calls from the multiplex PCR reads in MiXCR, one entry per CDR3 protein. Seen here are around 100,000 distinct CDR3 sequences, over 45% observed once, and the top ten hold about a quarter.

The sequencing sample was made of blood. V usage is TRBV5-1 and J usage is TRBJ2-5; D is uncertain. The clonotype originates from a middle-aged man with Graves' hyperthyroidism. CDR3 sequence (DNA): TGCGCCAGCAGCTTGGCGGGCAATCAGCCCCAGTACTTC. It yields the protein CASSLAGNQPQYF.